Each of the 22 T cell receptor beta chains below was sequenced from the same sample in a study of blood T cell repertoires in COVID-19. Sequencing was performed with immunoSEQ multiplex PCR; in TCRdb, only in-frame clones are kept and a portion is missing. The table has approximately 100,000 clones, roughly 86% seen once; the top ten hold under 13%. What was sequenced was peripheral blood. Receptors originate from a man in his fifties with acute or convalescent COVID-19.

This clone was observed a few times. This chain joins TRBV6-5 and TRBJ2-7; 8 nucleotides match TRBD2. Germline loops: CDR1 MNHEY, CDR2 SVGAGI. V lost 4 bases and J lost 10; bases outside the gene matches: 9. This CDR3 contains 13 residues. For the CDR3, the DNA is TGTGCCAGCAGTTCCCACCCAGCGGGAGTTCAGTACTTC. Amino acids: CASSSHPAGVQYF.

In DNA form, the CDR3 reads TGCGCCAGCAGCCGCGGGGCAACAGGGACAGAGGATGGCTACACCTTC. It specifies CASSRGATGTEDGYTF. This sequence joins TRBV4-1 and TRBJ1-2; 7 bases fit TRBD1. V dropped 4 bases and J dropped 6; count of bases not matched to a gene: 14. This CDR3 spans 16 amino acids. CDR1 MGHRA and CDR2 YSYEKL come from the germline V gene.

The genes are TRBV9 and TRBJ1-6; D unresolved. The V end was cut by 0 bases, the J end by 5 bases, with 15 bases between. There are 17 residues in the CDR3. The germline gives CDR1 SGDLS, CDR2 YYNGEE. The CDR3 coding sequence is TGTGCCAGCAGCGTAGCCGGAGGTTCCGACAATAATTCACCCCTCCACTTT. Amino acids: CASSVAGGSDNNSPLHF.

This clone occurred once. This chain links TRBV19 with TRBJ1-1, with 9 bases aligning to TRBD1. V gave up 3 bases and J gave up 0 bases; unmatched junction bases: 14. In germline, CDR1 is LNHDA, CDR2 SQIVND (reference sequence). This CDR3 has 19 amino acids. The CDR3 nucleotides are TGTGCCAGTAGTATCGGGACAGGGCTTGTGGGGAGAGTGAACACTGAAGCTTTCTTT. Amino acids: CASSIGTGLVGRVNTEAFF.

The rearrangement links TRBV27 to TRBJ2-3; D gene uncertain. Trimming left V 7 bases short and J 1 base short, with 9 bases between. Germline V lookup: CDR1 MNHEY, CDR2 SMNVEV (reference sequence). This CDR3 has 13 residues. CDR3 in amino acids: CASTLSGTDTQYF. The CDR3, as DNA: TGTGCCAGCACCCTCTCGGGCACAGATACGCAGTATTTT.

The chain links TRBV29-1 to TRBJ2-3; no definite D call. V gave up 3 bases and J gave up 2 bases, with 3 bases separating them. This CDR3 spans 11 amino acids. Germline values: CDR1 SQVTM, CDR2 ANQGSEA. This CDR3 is CSVDSTDTQYF. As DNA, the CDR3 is TGCAGCGTTGACTCCACAGATACGCAGTATTTT.

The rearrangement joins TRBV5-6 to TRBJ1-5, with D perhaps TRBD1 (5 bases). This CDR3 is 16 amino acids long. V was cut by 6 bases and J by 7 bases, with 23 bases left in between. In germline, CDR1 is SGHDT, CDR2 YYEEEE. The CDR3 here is CASTQRRGRAGQPQHF. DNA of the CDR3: TGTGCCAGCACCCAACGGCGGGGACGGGCTGGGCAGCCCCAGCATTTT. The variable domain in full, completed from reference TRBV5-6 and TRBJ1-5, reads DAGVTQSPTHLIKTRGQQVTLRCSPKSGHDTVSWYQQALGQGPQFIFQYYEEEERQRGNFPDRFSGHQFPNYSSELNVNALLLGDSALYLCASTQRRGRAGQPQHFGDGTRLSIL.

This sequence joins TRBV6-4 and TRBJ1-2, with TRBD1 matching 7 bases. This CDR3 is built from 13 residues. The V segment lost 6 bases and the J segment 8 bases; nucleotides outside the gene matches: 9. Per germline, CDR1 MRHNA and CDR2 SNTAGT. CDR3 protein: CASSPDRVQGYTF. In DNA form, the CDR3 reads TGTGCCAGCAGCCCCGACAGGGTGCAGGGCTACACCTTC.

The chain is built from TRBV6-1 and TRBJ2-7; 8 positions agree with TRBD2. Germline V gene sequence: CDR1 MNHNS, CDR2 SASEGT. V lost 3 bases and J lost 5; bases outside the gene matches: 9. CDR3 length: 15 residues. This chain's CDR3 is CASSDGLAGVDEQYF. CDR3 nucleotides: TGTGCCAGCAGTGATGGGCTAGCGGGCGTTGACGAGCAGTACTTC.

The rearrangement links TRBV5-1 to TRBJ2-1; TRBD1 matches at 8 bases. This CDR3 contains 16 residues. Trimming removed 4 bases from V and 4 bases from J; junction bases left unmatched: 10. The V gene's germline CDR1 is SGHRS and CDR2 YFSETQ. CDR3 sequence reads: CASSRTGTGGYNEQFF. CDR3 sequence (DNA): TGCGCCAGCAGCCGCACCGGGACAGGAGGTTACAATGAGCAGTTCTTC.

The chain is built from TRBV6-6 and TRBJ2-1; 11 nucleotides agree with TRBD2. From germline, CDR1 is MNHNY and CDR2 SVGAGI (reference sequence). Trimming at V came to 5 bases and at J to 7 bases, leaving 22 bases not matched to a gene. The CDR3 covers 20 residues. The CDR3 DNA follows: TGTGCCAGCAGTCTCCCGACGACTAGCGGGAAGCCCGTACTATCTAATGAGCAGTTCTTC. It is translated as CASSLPTTSGKPVLSNEQFF.

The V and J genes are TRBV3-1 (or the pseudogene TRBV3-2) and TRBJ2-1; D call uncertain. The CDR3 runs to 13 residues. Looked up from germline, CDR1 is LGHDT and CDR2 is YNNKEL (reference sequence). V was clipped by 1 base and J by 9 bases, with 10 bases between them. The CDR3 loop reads CASSQGLLREQFF. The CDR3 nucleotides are TGTGCCAGCAGCCAAGGCCTCCTACGTGAGCAGTTCTTC.

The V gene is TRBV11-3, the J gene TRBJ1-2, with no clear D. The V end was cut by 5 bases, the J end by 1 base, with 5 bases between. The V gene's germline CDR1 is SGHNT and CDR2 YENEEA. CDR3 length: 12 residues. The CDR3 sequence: CASSRSNYGYTF. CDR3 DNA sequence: TGTGCCAGCAGCCGCAGTAACTATGGCTACACCTTC.

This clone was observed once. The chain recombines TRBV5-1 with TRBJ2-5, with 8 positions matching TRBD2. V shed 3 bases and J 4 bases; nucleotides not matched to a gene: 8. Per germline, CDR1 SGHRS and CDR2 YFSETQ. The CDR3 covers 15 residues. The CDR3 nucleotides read TGCGCCAGCAGCTCGTCAGCGGGGGCAGGAGAGACCCAGTACTTC. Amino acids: CASSSSAGAGETQYF.

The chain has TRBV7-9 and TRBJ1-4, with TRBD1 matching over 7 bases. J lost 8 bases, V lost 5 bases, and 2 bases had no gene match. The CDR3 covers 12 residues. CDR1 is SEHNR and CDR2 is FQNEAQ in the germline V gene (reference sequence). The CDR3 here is CASSPDREKLFF. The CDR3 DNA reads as TGTGCCAGCAGCCCGGACAGGGAAAAACTGTTTTTT.

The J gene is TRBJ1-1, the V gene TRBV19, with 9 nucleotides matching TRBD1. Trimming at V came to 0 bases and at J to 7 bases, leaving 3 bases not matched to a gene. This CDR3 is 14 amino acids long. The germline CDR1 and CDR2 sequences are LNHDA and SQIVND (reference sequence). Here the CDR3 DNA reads TGTGCCAGTAGTATAGATGGACAGGGGCTTGAAGCTTTCTTT. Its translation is CASSIDGQGLEAFF.

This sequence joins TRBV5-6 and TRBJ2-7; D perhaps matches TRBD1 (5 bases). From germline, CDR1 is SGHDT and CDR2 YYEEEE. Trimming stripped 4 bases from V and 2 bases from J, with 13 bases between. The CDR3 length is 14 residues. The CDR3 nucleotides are TGTGCCAGCAGCACCTCGACGGACACCTACGAGCAGTACTTC. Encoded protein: CASSTSTDTYEQYF.

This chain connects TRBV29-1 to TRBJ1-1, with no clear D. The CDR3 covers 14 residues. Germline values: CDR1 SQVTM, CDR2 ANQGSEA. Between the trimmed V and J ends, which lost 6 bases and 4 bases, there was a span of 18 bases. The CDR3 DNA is TGCAGCGTCGTCAAAGGCCGGGGAAGCACTGAAGCTTTCTTT. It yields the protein CSVVKGRGSTEAFF.

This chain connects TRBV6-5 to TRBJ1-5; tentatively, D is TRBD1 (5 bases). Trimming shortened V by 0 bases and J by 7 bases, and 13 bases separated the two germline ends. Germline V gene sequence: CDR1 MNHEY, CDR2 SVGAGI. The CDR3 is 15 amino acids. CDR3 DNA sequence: TGTGCCAGCAGTTACTCGGGGGGAGGGCGGCAGCCCCAGCATTTT. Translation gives CASSYSGGGRQPQHF.

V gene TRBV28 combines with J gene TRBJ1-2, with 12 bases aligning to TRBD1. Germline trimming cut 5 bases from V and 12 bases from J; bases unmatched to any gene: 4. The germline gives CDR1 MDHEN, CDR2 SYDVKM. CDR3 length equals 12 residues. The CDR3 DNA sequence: TGTGCCAGCAGTGCGGGACAGGGGGCGAACACCTTC. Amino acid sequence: CASSAGQGANTF.

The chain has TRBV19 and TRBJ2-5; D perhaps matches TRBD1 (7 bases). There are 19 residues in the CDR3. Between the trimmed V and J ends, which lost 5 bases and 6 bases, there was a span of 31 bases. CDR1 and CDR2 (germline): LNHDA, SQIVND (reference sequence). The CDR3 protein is CASSPTPSLGRGETKTQYF. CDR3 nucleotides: TGTGCCAGTAGTCCCACCCCCTCACTTGGCAGGGGGGAAACAAAGACCCAGTACTTC.

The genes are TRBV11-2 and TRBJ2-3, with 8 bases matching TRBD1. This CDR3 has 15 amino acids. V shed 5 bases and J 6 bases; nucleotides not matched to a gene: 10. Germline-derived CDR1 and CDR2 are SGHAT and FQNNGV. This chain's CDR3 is CASSARTGRWDTQYF. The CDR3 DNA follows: TGTGCCAGCAGCGCCCGGACAGGGCGGTGGGATACGCAGTATTTT.